This T cell receptor beta chain is from a study of cytomegalovirus exposure and HLA in healthy donors. Only a few counts were recorded for this clone. The PCR ran on 60 Vbeta and 13 Jbeta primers. Produced via immunoSEQ multiplex PCR; TCRdb's table is partial and in-frame only. The sample holds about 170,000 clones; 70% to 80% are singletons and the top ten take just over 2%. This TCR came from a woman aged 30 to 39 in good health and CMV-seropositive. Sample: PBMCs.

As DNA, the CDR3 is TGTGCTAGTGGCTTTGGCGTTATGGGGCGAATATCCGGCTACACCTTC. Translation: CASGFGVMGRISGYTF. The chain combines TRBV12-5 with TRBJ1-2; TRBD1 might be the D (5 bases). The germline V and J ends were trimmed by 6 bases and 8 bases, with 25 bases remaining between them. In germline, CDR1 is LGHNT, CDR2 FRNRAP. The CDR3 is 16 residues long.